A single sample gave rise to the 10 T cell receptor beta chains below, sequenced in a study of blood T cell repertoires in COVID-19. Here immunoSEQ multiplex PCR was the method, and the copy in TCRdb shows in-frame clones only, minus some. The data hold about 280,000 clones, with around 91% observed a single time. Sequenced sample: PBMCs or T cells enriched from blood (not recorded which). The source of these receptors is a woman aged 18-29 years with acute COVID-19.

The genes are TRBV19 and TRBJ1-5; no firm D call. Germline V CDR1 and CDR2: LNHDA, SQIVND (reference sequence). The V end was cut by 9 bases, the J end by 0 bases, with 15 bases between. This CDR3 is 15 amino acids long. The chain's CDR3 is CASTDRGYSNQPQHF. As DNA, the CDR3 is TGTGCCAGCACGGATAGAGGGTATAGCAATCAGCCCCAGCATTTT.

V usage is TRBV5-1 and J usage is TRBJ2-1, with TRBD2 identical over 15 bases. The CDR3 totals 19 residues. Germline lookup yields CDR1 SGHRS and CDR2 YFSETQ. V gave up 4 bases and J gave up 1 base; unmatched junction bases: 9. As DNA, the CDR3 is TGCGCCAGCAGCCCCGAGGGACTAGCGGGAGGATGGTCCTACAATGAGCAGTTCTTC. It yields the protein CASSPEGLAGGWSYNEQFF. Full variable domain (remainder filled in from reference TRBV5-1 and TRBJ2-1): KAGVTQTPRYLIKTRGQQVTLSCSPISGHRSVSWYQQTPGQGLQFLFEYFSETQRNKGNFPGRFSGRQFSNSRSEMNVSTLELGDSALYLCASSPEGLAGGWSYNEQFFGPGTRLTVL.

V gene TRBV3-1 (or the pseudogene TRBV3-2) combines with J gene TRBJ2-3, with D unclear. This CDR3 is built from 13 residues. Per germline, CDR1 LGHDT and CDR2 YNNKEL (reference sequence). V was trimmed by 3 bases and J by 0 bases, leaving 4 bases between them. This CDR3 is CASSHLSTDTQYF. CDR3 sequence (DNA): TGTGCCAGCAGCCATCTTAGCACAGATACGCAGTATTTT.

This sequence joins TRBV28 and TRBJ2-7, with D maybe TRBD1 (6 bases). Germline V gene lookup returns CDR1 MDHEN and CDR2 SYDVKM. V lost 3 bases, J lost 3 bases, and 12 bases lay in between. The CDR3 is 14 amino acids. Here the CDR3 DNA reads TGTGCCAGCAGTTTCAGGGGCCTGAACTACGAGCAGTACTTC. It translates to CASSFRGLNYEQYF.

CDR3 sequence: CASSLLGTGGNTIYF. Here the CDR3 DNA reads TGTGCCAGCAGTTTATTGGGGACAGGTGGAAACACCATATATTTT. The chain uses TRBV28 and TRBJ1-3, with 8 bases matching TRBD1. CDR1 MDHEN and CDR2 SYDVKM come from the germline V gene. The CDR3 loop spans 15 amino acids. The ends lost 1 base at V and 3 bases at J; junction bases unmatched: 2.

J is TRBJ1-5 and V is TRBV4-3, with D perhaps TRBD1 (6 bases). CDR3 size: 17 residues. Trimming shortened V by 0 bases and J by 5 bases, and 17 bases separated the two germline ends. Germline V gene lookup returns CDR1 LGHNA and CDR2 YSLEER. The CDR3: CASSQEWGRASYQPQHF. In nucleotides, the CDR3 is TGCGCCAGCAGCCAAGAATGGGGGCGGGCATCCTATCAGCCCCAGCATTTT.

The rearrangement joins TRBV28 to TRBJ2-1; 9 nucleotides match TRBD1. The germline V gene encodes CDR1 MDHEN and CDR2 SYDVKM. V was pared by 6 bases and J by 9 bases, with 12 bases of the junction left unmatched. The CDR3 has 15 residues. In nucleotides, the CDR3 is TGTGCCAGCAGCCATAACTACAGGGGGCGGGGTGAGCAGTTCTTC. As protein: CASSHNYRGRGEQFF.

The rearrangement uses TRBV7-8 and TRBJ2-7; 9 bases are a match to TRBD1. V gave up 0 bases and J gave up 3 bases; unmatched junction bases: 9. CDR3 size: 17 residues. Germline V lookup: CDR1 SGHVS, CDR2 FQNEAQ. CDR3 loop: CASSLASTGGGNYEQYF. CDR3 nucleotide sequence: TGTGCCAGCAGCTTAGCGTCGACAGGGGGAGGTAACTACGAGCAGTACTTC.

The V and J genes are TRBV7-9 and TRBJ1-4, with 7 bases that match TRBD1. CDR1 and CDR2 (germline): SEHNR, FQNEAQ (reference sequence). V was clipped by 5 bases and J by 3 bases; unmatched bases: 6. This CDR3 has 15 residues. CDR3 sequence reads: CASSLGDRANEKLFF. The CDR3 DNA follows: TGTGCCAGCAGCCTAGGCGACAGGGCTAATGAAAAACTGTTTTTT.

V and J are TRBV9 and TRBJ2-1; 7 bases map to TRBD1. CDR1 is SGDLS and CDR2 is YYNGEE in the germline V gene. The CDR3 runs to 15 residues. J was trimmed by 3 bases and V by 4 bases; bases with no gene match: 7. Written as DNA, the CDR3 is TGTGCCAGCAGCAAACACCGGGACAGCTACAATGAGCAGTTCTTC. This codes for CASSKHRDSYNEQFF. The whole variable domain, remainder taken from reference TRBV9 and TRBJ2-1, is DSGVTQTPKHLITATGQRVTLRCSPRSGDLSVYWYQQSLDQGLQFLIQYYNGEERAKGNILERFSAQQFPDLHSELNLSSLELGDSALYFCASSKHRDSYNEQFFGPGTRLTVL.